The present entry profiles one T cell receptor (beta chain) with its context. The antigen is unknown. This entry comes from a study of T cells in Graves' hyperthyroidism and ophthalmopathy. Regarding the study as a whole: Blood shared most expanded thyroid clonotypes above 0.001. Separating ophthalmopathy from stable hyperthyroidism was achieved by a 13 V-J model.

Newly diagnosed hyperthyroidism patients aged 18 to 65 years had disease lasting under 2 months. Diagnostic decisions used clinical symptoms, serum thyroxine and TRAb, thyroid ultrasound and orbital computed tomography. RNA transcripts yielded amplified TCR beta CDR3 regions. An initial round of RT-PCR targeting the TCR CDR3 relied on the HTBI primer set. TCRdb processed the multiplex PCR reads anew with MiXCR; each CDR3 protein has one entry. Among 150,000 to 200,000 distinct CDR3 sequences listed, about 9% were seen once. This TCR derives from a woman between 18 and 29 years old with Graves' hyperthyroidism that later progressed to Graves' ophthalmopathy. Sequencing was performed on blood.

The CDR3 DNA reads TGTGCCAGCAGTTACTCGATGGGGGGGAGCAATGAGCAGTTCTTC. It is translated as CASSYSMGGSNEQFF. This chain joins TRBV6-2 or TRBV6-3 and TRBJ2-1; 7 positions agree with TRBD2. The ends lost 0 bases at V and 6 bases at J; junction bases unmatched: 5. This CDR3 comprises 15 residues. Germline V CDR1 and CDR2: MNHEY, SVGEGT.